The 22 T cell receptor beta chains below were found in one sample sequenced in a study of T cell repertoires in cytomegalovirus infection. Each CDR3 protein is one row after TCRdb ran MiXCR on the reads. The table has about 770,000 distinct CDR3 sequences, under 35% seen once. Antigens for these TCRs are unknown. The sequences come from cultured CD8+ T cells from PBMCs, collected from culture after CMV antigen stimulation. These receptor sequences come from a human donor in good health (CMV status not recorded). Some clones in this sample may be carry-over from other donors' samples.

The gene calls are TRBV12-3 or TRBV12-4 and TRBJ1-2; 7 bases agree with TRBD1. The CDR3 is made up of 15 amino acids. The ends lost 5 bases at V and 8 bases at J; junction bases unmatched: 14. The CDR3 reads CASSPRDSGVGGYTF. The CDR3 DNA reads TGTGCCAGCAGTCCAAGGGACAGCGGGGTAGGCGGCTACACCTTC.

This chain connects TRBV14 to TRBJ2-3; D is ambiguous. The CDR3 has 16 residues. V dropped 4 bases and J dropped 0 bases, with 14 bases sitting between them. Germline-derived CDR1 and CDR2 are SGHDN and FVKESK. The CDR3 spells CASSPILTTSTDTQYF. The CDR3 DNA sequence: TGTGCCAGCAGCCCTATCCTGACAACCAGCACAGATACGCAGTATTTT.

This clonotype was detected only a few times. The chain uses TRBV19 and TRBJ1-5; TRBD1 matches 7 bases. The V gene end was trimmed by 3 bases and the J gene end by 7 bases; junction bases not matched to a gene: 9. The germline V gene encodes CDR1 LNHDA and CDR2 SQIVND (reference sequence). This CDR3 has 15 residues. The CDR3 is CASSISDRYSQPQHF. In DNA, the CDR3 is TGTGCCAGTAGTATTTCGGACAGGTATTCCCAGCCCCAGCATTTT.

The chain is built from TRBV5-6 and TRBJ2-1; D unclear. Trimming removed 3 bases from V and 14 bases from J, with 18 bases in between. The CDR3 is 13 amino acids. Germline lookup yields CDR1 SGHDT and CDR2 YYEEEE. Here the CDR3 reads CASSSDPPFGEFF. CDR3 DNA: TGTGCCAGCAGCTCCGACCCTCCCTTCGGAGAGTTCTTC.

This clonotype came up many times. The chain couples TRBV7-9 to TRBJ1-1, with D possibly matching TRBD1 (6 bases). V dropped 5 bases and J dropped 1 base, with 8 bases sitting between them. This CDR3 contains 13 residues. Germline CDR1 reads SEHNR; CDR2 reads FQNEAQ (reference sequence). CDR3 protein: CASSATGNTEAFF. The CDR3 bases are TGTGCCAGCAGCGCGACAGGGAACACTGAAGCTTTCTTT.

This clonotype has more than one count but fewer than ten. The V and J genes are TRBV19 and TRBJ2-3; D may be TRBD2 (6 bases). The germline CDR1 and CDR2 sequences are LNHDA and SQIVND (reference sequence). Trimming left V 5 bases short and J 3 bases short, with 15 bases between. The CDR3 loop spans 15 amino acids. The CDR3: CASSFAYRGTDTQYF. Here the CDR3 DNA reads TGTGCCAGTAGTTTCGCGTACCGGGGGACAGATACGCAGTATTTT.

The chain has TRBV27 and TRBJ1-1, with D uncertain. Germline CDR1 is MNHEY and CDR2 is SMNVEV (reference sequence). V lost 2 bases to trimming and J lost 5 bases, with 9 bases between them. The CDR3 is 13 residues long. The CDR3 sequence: CASSLQDRTEAFF. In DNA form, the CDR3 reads TGTGCCAGCAGTTTACAGGATCGAACTGAAGCTTTCTTT.

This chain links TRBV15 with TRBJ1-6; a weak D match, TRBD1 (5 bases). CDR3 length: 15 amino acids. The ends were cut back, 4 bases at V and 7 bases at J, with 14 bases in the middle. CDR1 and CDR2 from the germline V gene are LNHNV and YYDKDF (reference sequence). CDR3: CATSINGGRNSPLHF. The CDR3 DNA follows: TGTGCCACCAGCATAAACGGGGGACGGAATTCACCCCTCCACTTT.

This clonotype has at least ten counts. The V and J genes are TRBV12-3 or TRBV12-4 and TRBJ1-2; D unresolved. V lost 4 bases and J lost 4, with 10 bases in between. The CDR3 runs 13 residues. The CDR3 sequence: CASSWDSGYGYTF. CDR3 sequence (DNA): TGTGCCAGCAGTTGGGATTCTGGCTATGGCTACACCTTC.

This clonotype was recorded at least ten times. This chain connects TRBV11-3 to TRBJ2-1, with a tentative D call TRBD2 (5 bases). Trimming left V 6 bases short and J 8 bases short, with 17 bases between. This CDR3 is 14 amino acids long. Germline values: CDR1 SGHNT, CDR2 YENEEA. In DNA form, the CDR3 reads TGTGCCAGCAGTAAGGACTCAGCGCGGGATGAGCAGTTCTTC. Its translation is CASSKDSARDEQFF. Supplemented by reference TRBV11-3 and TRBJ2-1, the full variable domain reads EAGVVQSPRYKIIEKKQPVAFWCNPISGHNTLYWYLQNLGQGPELLIRYENEEAVDDSQLPKDRFSAERLKGVDSTLKIQPAELGDSAVYLCASSKDSARDEQFFGPGTRLTVL.

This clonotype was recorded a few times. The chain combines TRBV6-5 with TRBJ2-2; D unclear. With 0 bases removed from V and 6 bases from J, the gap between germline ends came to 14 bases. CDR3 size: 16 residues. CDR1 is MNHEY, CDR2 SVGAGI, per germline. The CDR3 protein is CASSYSPGPGAGELFF. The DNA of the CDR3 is TGTGCCAGCAGTTACTCCCCGGGCCCCGGTGCCGGGGAGCTGTTTTTT.

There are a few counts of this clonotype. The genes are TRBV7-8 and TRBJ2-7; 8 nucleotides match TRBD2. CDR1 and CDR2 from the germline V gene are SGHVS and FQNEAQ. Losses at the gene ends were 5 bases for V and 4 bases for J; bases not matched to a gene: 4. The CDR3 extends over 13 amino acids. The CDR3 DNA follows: TGTGCCAGCAGCCCGGCGGGGGGTTACGAGCAGTACGTC. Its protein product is CASSPAGGYEQYV.

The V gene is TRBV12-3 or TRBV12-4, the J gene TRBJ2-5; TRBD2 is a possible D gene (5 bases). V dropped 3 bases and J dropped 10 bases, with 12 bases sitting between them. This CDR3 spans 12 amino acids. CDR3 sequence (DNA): TGTGCCAGCAGTTTTTCGGGGTCCGACCAGTACTTC. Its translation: CASSFSGSDQYF.

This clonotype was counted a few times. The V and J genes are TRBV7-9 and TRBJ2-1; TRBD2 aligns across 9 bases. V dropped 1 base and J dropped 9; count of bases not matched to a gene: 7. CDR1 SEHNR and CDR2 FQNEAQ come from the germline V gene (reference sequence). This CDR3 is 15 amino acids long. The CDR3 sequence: CASSLVGGGASEQFF. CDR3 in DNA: TGTGCCAGCAGCTTAGTCGGCGGGGGGGCTAGTGAGCAGTTCTTC.

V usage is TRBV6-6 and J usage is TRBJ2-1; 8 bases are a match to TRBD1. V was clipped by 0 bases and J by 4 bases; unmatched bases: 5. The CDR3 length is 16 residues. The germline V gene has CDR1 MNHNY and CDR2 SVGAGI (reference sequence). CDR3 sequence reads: CASSYSVGDRYNEQFF. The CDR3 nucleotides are TGTGCCAGCAGTTACTCGGTCGGGGACAGGTACAATGAGCAGTTCTTC.

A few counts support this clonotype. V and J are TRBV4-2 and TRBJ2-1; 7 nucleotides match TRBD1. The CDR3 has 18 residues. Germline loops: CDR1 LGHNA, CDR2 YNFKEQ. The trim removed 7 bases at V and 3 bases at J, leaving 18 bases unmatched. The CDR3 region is CASTPRGRQGEDYNEQFF. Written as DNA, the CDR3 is TGTGCCAGCACCCCAAGAGGCCGCCAGGGGGAAGACTACAATGAGCAGTTCTTC.

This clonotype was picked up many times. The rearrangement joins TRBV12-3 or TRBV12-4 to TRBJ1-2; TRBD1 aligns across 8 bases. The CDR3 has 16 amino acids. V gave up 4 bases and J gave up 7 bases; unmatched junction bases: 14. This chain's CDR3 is CASSSLSGQDPSGYTF. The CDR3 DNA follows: TGTGCCAGCAGTTCTCTATCGGGACAGGATCCCAGTGGCTACACCTTC.

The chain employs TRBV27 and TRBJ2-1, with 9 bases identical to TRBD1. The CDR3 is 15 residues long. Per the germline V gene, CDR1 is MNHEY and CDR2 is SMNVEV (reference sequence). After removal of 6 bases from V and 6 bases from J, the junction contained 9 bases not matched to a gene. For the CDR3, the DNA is TGTGCCAGCAGCTACAGGGGGCGCGTATCCAATGAGCAGTTCTTC. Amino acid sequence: CASSYRGRVSNEQFF.

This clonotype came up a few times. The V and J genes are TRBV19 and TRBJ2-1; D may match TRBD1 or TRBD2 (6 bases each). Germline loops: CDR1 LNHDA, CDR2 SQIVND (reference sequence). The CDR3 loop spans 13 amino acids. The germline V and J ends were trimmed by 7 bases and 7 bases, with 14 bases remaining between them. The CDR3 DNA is TGTGCCAGTACACCCGGGGGCCTAAATGAGCAGTTCTTC. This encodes CASTPGGLNEQFF.

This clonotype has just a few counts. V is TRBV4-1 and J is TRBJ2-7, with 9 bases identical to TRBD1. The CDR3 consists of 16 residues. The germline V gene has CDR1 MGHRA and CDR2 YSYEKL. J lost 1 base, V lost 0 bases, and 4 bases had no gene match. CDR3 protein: CASSQDLTGGSYEQYV. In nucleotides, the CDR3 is TGCGCCAGCAGCCAAGATTTGACAGGGGGTTCCTACGAGCAGTACGTC.

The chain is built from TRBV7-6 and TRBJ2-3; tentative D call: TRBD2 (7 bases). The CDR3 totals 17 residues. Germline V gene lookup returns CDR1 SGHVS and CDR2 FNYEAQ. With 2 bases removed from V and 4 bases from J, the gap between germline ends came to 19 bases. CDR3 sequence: CASSLIEGGPSSDTQYF. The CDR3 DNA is TGTGCCAGCAGCTTAATTGAGGGGGGGCCCTCCTCAGATACGCAGTATTTT.

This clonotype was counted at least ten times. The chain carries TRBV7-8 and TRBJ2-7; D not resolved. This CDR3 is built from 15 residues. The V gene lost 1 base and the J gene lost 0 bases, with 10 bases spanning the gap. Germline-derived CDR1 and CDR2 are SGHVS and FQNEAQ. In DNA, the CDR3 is TGTGCCAGCAGCTTAGGTCTGTACATCTCCTACGAGCAGTACGTC. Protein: CASSLGLYISYEQYV.